The rows below give T cell receptor beta chains drawn from one sample of a study of a mutant IDH1 vaccine in newly diagnosed glioma. Using immunoSEQ multiplex PCR, the repertoire was profiled, and TCRdb retains in-frame clones only, with some absent. This table has tens of thousands of clones, roughly 84% appearing once. Their antigens are not known. This sample comprised PBMCs, obtained from a glioma patient whose treatment included an IDH1 peptide vaccine. The receptors come from a man aged 35-49 years with glioma. Both conserved end residues are part of each CDR3. The order of the fields is D gene, J gene, V gene, clone size, CDR3 DNA, CDR3 protein. The D gene is left open where the match is weak. For some rows the clone size is stated as once, few or many, or as a class when expanded; others skip it.

-,TRBJ2-7,TRBV4-2,once,TGTGCCAGCAGCCAAGACCTCATAGCCTACGAGCAGTACTTC,CASSQDLIAYEQYF
-,TRBJ1-1,TRBV20-1,-,TGCAGTGCTAGTGTGAGGACTGAAGCTTTCTTT,CSASVRTEAFF
-,TRBJ2-1,TRBV4-1,-,TGCGCCAGCAGCCCCACCCGACTGGAGACCAATGAGCAGTTCTTC,CASSPTRLETNEQFF
-,TRBJ2-7,TRBV5-4,-,TGTGCCAGCAGCGAGGTAGGGGGAAGGTCCTACGAGCAGTACTTC,CASSEVGGRSYEQYF
TRBD2,TRBJ2-3,TRBV5-1,-,TGCGCCAGCAGCCCCGGGACTAGCTACGGGACAGATACGCAGTATTTT,CASSPGTSYGTDTQYF
-,TRBJ1-2,TRBV7-9,-,TGTGCCAGCAGCTTGGAGTTGGGCTACACCTTC,CASSLELGYTF
-,TRBJ2-7,TRBV7-9,-,TGTGCCAGCAGCCCCACGGGGTACGAGCAGTACTTC,CASSPTGYEQYF
TRBD1,TRBJ1-1,TRBV14,-,TGTGCCAGCAGCCCCAGGACAGGGGGCTTTGGTGAAGCTTTCTTT,CASSPRTGGFGEAFF
TRBD2,TRBJ2-5,TRBV10-3,-,TGTGCCATCAGTGAAGTACTGGGACTAGCGGCAGAGACCCAGTACTTC,CAISEVLGLAAETQYF
-,TRBJ1-2,TRBV27,-,TGTGCCAGCAGTCCAGGGACATCCTATGGCTACACCTTC,CASSPGTSYGYTF
-,TRBJ1-1,TRBV19,-,TGTGCCAGTAGACAAAGGCCCAAAGAAGCTTTCTTT,CASRQRPKEAFF
-,TRBJ1-2,TRBV4-1,-,TGCGCCAGCAGCCAAGGGCGACTTTCCGGCTACACCTTC,CASSQGRLSGYTF
TRBD2,TRBJ2-7,TRBV18,-,TGTGCCAGCTCAGCCACTAGCGGGGTCTCCTACGAGCAGTACTTC,CASSATSGVSYEQYF
TRBD2,TRBJ2-3,TRBV6-5,-,TGTGCCAGCAGTTACCGCGGGAGGACAACAGATACGCAGTATTTT,CASSYRGRTTDTQYF
-,TRBJ2-2,TRBV18,-,TGTGCCAGCTCACCCCTCGGCCAAATGGGCACCGGGGAGCTGTTTTTT,CASSPLGQMGTGELFF
TRBD1,TRBJ2-7,TRBV9,-,TGTGCCAGCAGCGTAGGGACAGGGGGCCAATACGAGCAGTACTTC,CASSVGTGGQYEQYF
-,TRBJ2-7,TRBV9,-,TGTGCCAGCAGCGTAGATGGAGACCGCGAGGGGGAGCAGTACTTC,CASSVDGDREGEQYF
-,TRBJ1-3,TRBV9,-,TGTGCCAGCAGCGTAAATGGGGTCTCTGGAAACACCATATATTTT,CASSVNGVSGNTIYF
TRBD1,TRBJ2-7,TRBV6-1,-,TGTGCCAGCAGAGCCGGGACAGGCCTATCCTACGAGCAGTACTTC,CASRAGTGLSYEQYF
TRBD2,TRBJ2-7,TRBV5-1,-,TGCGCCAGCAGCAGCGGGACTCACCGATACGAGCAGTACTTC,CASSSGTHRYEQYF
-,TRBJ1-1,TRBV7-3,few,TGTGCCAGCAGCTTAGCCCCGAACACTGAAGCTTTCTTT,CASSLAPNTEAFF
-,TRBJ1-3,TRBV6-5,once,TGTGCCAGCAGTTACGGACGGCCTTCGGCTGGAAACACCATATATTTT,CASSYGRPSAGNTIYF
TRBD1,TRBJ2-1,TRBV7-3,medium-sized,TGTGCCAGCAGCTTAAAGGACAGGGGGTCCTACAATGAGCAGTTCTTC,CASSLKDRGSYNEQFF
-,TRBJ1-1,TRBV25-1,few,TGTGCCAGCAGGACCGGGACGGTGAACACTGAAGCTTTCTTT,CASRTGTVNTEAFF
-,TRBJ2-6,TRBV27,-,TGTGCCAGCAGTTTATTGGGGCCTGGGGCCAACGTCCTGACTTTC,CASSLLGPGANVLTF
TRBD1,TRBJ2-7,TRBV7-9,-,TGTGCCAGCAGCTTATCAGGGGGAACCTACGAGCAGTACTTC,CASSLSGGTYEQYF
-,TRBJ2-7,TRBV18,-,TGTGCCAGCTCACTTAGGGGTTCGGGCGAGCAGTACTTC,CASSLRGSGEQYF
-,TRBJ1-4,TRBV6-5,few,TGTGCCAGCAGTTACATGGGGGAAAAACTGTTTTTT,CASSYMGEKLFF
TRBD1,TRBJ2-7,TRBV5-1,-,TGCGCCAGCAGCTTGGAGACAGGGGGCTCCTACGAGCAGTACTTC,CASSLETGGSYEQYF
-,TRBJ2-2,TRBV11-3,-,TGTGCCAGCAGCTTGAGGGAGGCCGGGGAGCTGTTTTTT,CASSLREAGELFF
-,TRBJ1-1,TRBV18,-,TGTGCCAGCTCACCACGAGCGGGGGGGATTATGAACACTGAAGCTTTCTTT,CASSPRAGGIMNTEAFF
-,TRBJ2-4,TRBV18,-,TGTGCCAGCTCACCAGCCGAGGGGGGCCTAGCCAAAAACATTCAGTACTTC,CASSPAEGGLAKNIQYF
-,TRBJ1-2,TRBV13,-,TGTGCCAGCAGCTTAGGTTCGACGGGAGCCCCAAACTATGGCTACACCTTC,CASSLGSTGAPNYGYTF
-,TRBJ2-2,TRBV18,-,TGTGCCAGCTCACTGGGGCCAGAAACCGGGGAGCTGTTTTTT,CASSLGPETGELFF
TRBD2,TRBJ2-7,TRBV10-3,-,TGTGCCGTCCGAGCGGGGTCCTACGAGCAGTACTTC,CAVRAGSYEQYF
-,TRBJ1-2,TRBV6-1,-,TGTGCCAGCAGTTTGGACAGTCCCTATGGCTACACCTTC,CASSLDSPYGYTF
TRBD1,TRBJ1-4,TRBV14,few,TGTGCCAGCAGCCTTAGGACAGGCCGGGGGGAAAAACTGTTTTTT,CASSLRTGRGEKLFF
TRBD2,TRBJ2-7,TRBV11-1,-,TGTGCCAGCAGCTTAGAAAGGGGGACTAGCGACTTTCCAGCCTTC,CASSLERGTSDFPAF
-,TRBJ1-1,TRBV19,-,TGTGCCAGTAGTATCGGGGTGCGGGAAGCTGAAGCTTTCTTT,CASSIGVREAEAFF
-,TRBJ1-5,TRBV18,-,TGTGCCAGCTCCCCAGACAGTAATCAGCCCCAGCATTTT,CASSPDSNQPQHF
TRBD2,TRBJ2-2,TRBV4-1,-,TGCGCCACTTCCGGTGGGCTAGCGGGACGAACCGGGGAGCTGTTTTTT,CATSGGLAGRTGELFF
TRBD1,TRBJ1-6,TRBV2,-,TGTGCCAGCAGGCAACAGGGGGCGTTGTATTCACCCCTCCACTTT,CASRQQGALYSPLHF
TRBD2,TRBJ2-1,TRBV7-8,-,TGTGCCAGCAGCTTCACTAGCGGAGTCTACAATGAGCAGTTCTTC,CASSFTSGVYNEQFF
TRBD2,TRBJ2-7,TRBV19,-,TGTGCCAGTGAAAGGACTAGCGGGCTTTACGAGCAGTACTTC,CASERTSGLYEQYF
-,TRBJ2-7,TRBV6-5,-,TGTGCCAGCAGTTTACAGTTCGGCACCTACGAGCAGTACTTC,CASSLQFGTYEQYF
-,TRBJ2-7,TRBV7-3,-,TGTGCCAGCAGCTTAAATCCGGACTCCCGGCTGGGCGAGCAGTACTTC,CASSLNPDSRLGEQYF
TRBD2,TRBJ2-1,TRBV7-3,-,TGTGCCAGCAGCTCTTCCGGGACTAGCGGGGACAATGAGCAGTTCTTC,CASSSSGTSGDNEQFF
-,TRBJ2-6,TRBV7-2,-,TGTGCCAGCAGCTTAGTTGAGGGGACGGCTGGGGCCAACGTCCTGACTTTC,CASSLVEGTAGANVLTF
-,TRBJ2-2,TRBV5-1,-,TGCGCCAGCAGGCTAGCAACGACAGGATACACCGGGGAGCTGTTTTTT,CASRLATTGYTGELFF
-,TRBJ1-5,TRBV15,-,TGTGCCACCAGCAGAGTAACAGGTGGTCAGCCCCAGCATTTT,CATSRVTGGQPQHF
TRBD2,TRBJ2-1,TRBV28,-,TGTGCCAGCAGTTTAGCTTCCGGCGGGAGGAATGAGCAGTTCTTC,CASSLASGGRNEQFF
TRBD1,TRBJ2-7,TRBV6-1,-,TGTGCCAGCAGGCCGGGACAGGGGAGCTCCTACGAGCAGTACTTC,CASRPGQGSSYEQYF
TRBD2,TRBJ2-2,TRBV19,-,TGTGCCAGTAGTAGATTGCGGGAGCCCGGGGAGCTGTTTTTT,CASSRLREPGELFF
-,TRBJ2-1,TRBV11-2,-,TGTGCCAGCAGCCCCGGCCTATACAATGAGCAGTTCTTC,CASSPGLYNEQFF